This T cell receptor (beta chain) was obtained from a study of identical twins. This clonotype was recorded many times. There are 15 residues in the CDR3. Germline CDR1 LNHNV, CDR2 YYDKDF (reference sequence). The ends lost 3 bases at V and 12 bases at J; junction bases unmatched: 8. TCRdb recomputed calls from the 5' RACE reads with MiXCR, one row per CDR3 protein. The repertoire holds some 460,000 distinct CDR3 sequences, 13% to 15% seen once, with approximately 0.52% in the top ten. This sample also belongs to another study, concerning yellow fever vaccine responses in identical twins.

The specimen was CD4+ T cells sorted from blood. The sequence was collected from a woman aged 18-29 years in good health. V usage is TRBV15 and J usage is TRBJ2-1; TRBD2 agrees at 13 bases. DNA for the CDR3: TGTGCCACCAGCAGCTTTGGACTAGCGGGGGAATTGCAGTTCTTC. As protein: CATSSFGLAGELQFF. The variable domain in full, with the rest retrieved from reference TRBV15 and TRBJ2-1, is DAMVIQNPRYQVTQFGKPVTLSCSQTLNHNVMYWYQQKSSQAPKLLFHYYDKDFNNEADTPDNFQSRRPNTSFCFLDIRSPGLGDTAMYLCATSSFGLAGELQFFGPGTRLTVL.